A single sample gave rise to the 30 T cell receptor beta chains below, sequenced in a study of blood T cell repertoires in COVID-19. Assay used: immunoSEQ multiplex PCR; TCRdb lists only in-frame clones, some missing. The data show around 140,000 clones, 65% to 80% seen once. Sequences were obtained from peripheral blood. The source is a man in his fifties or sixties with acute or convalescent COVID-19.

This chain joins TRBV5-6 and TRBJ2-2; possible D gene TRBD1, 6 bases. The germline CDR1 and CDR2 sequences are SGHDT and YYEEEE. V dropped 4 bases and J dropped 4 bases, with 14 bases sitting between them. The CDR3 totals 15 residues. The CDR3 DNA sequence: TGTGCCAGCAGCCCCGGGACATTAGGCACCGGGGAGCTGTTTTTT. This encodes CASSPGTLGTGELFF.

Of note for this clone: Additional DNA sequences in this sample encode the identical CDR3. This chain joins TRBV7-9 and TRBJ2-7; weak D call: TRBD2 (5 bases). The germline V and J ends were trimmed by 3 bases and 2 bases, with 11 bases remaining between them. The CDR3 runs to 14 residues. Per the germline V gene, CDR1 is SEHNR and CDR2 is FQNEAQ (reference sequence). The CDR3 is CASSLNGETYEQYF. The CDR3 DNA sequence: TGTGCCAGCAGCTTGAACGGGGAGACCTACGAGCAGTACTTC.

The V call is TRBV19, the J call TRBJ2-6, with D possibly being TRBD2 (6 bases). The V end was cut by 3 bases, the J end by 4 bases, with 13 bases between. CDR3 length: 16 amino acids. The germline V gene has CDR1 LNHDA and CDR2 SQIVND (reference sequence). The CDR3 spells CASSMLGGVGANVLTF. DNA for the CDR3: TGTGCCAGTAGTATGCTGGGAGGCGTGGGGGCCAACGTCCTGACTTTC.

The chain joins TRBV15 to TRBJ1-5; D is undetermined. The CDR3 loop spans 17 amino acids. Germline CDR1 and CDR2: LNHNV and YYDKDF (reference sequence). V was cut by 0 bases and J by 0 bases, with 12 bases left in between. CDR3 protein: CATSREYAESSNQPQHF. The CDR3 nucleotides are TGTGCCACCAGCAGAGAATACGCAGAATCTAGCAATCAGCCCCAGCATTTT. The variable domain in full, with the rest retrieved from reference TRBV15 and TRBJ1-5, is DAMVIQNPRYQVTQFGKPVTLSCSQTLNHNVMYWYQQKSSQAPKLLFHYYDKDFNNEADTPDNFQSRRPNTSFCFLDIRSPGLGDTAMYLCATSREYAESSNQPQHFGDGTRLSIL.

The gene calls are TRBV27 and TRBJ1-1, with D tentatively TRBD1 (5 bases). This CDR3 has 14 amino acids. V lost 4 bases and J 6 bases, leaving 15 bases between the germline ends. Germline V gene sequence: CDR1 MNHEY, CDR2 SMNVEV (reference sequence). The CDR3 region is CASSSPGWGAEAFF. In DNA form, the CDR3 reads TGTGCCAGCAGTTCCCCAGGGTGGGGTGCTGAAGCTTTCTTT.

This clone was seen a handful of times. As DNA, the CDR3 is TGTGCCAGTAGTACCCCGACTAGCGGGGGGCAAGAGACCCAGTACTTC. This gives the protein CASSTPTSGGQETQYF. The chain uses TRBV19 and TRBJ2-5; 13 nucleotides match TRBD2. Trimming at V came to 4 bases and at J to 2 bases, leaving 4 bases not matched to a gene. Germline assignment: CDR1 LNHDA and CDR2 SQIVND (reference sequence). The CDR3 has 16 residues.

The chain has TRBV19 and TRBJ2-2, with 9 bases lining up with TRBD1. The germline CDR1 and CDR2 sequences are LNHDA and SQIVND (reference sequence). V shed 6 bases, J shed 5 bases, and the junction held 7 bases outside the gene matches. This CDR3 comprises 15 residues. The CDR3 is CASRPDRGGTGELFF. The CDR3 nucleotides read TGTGCCAGTAGACCGGACAGGGGAGGAACCGGGGAGCTGTTTTTT.

This clone turned up a few times. The rearrangement uses TRBV27 and TRBJ1-1; 9 nucleotides match TRBD1. This CDR3 contains 15 residues. Germline V CDR1 and CDR2: MNHEY, SMNVEV (reference sequence). V shed 2 bases and J 4 bases; nucleotides not matched to a gene: 5. The chain's CDR3 is CASSLTGGAGTEAFF. The CDR3 DNA reads TGTGCCAGCAGTTTAACAGGGGGCGCGGGCACTGAAGCTTTCTTT.

The chain recombines TRBV4-1 with TRBJ2-3; weak D call: TRBD2 (6 bases). Germline loops: CDR1 MGHRA, CDR2 YSYEKL. V gave up 0 bases and J gave up 0 bases, with 16 bases separating them. This CDR3 contains 18 residues. In DNA, the CDR3 is TGCGCCAGCAGCCAAGATCCCCCTACGGGGGTCAGCACAGATACGCAGTATTTT. Translation gives CASSQDPPTGVSTDTQYF.

This chain connects TRBV5-6 to TRBJ2-7; 10 bases match TRBD2. Germline trimming cut 2 bases from V and 4 bases from J; bases unmatched to any gene: 6. This CDR3 has 15 residues. The germline V gene encodes CDR1 SGHDT and CDR2 YYEEEE. The CDR3 sequence is CASSFRRAGGYEQYF. The DNA of the CDR3 is TGTGCCAGCAGCTTCCGGCGAGCGGGGGGGTACGAGCAGTACTTC.

Here the CDR3 reads CASSPLYSGGSSTGELFF. For the CDR3, the DNA is TGTGCCAGCTCACCACTTTATAGCGGGGGTTCGAGCACCGGGGAGCTGTTTTTT. The chain couples TRBV18 to TRBJ2-2, with 9 bases that match TRBD2. CDR3 length equals 18 residues. CDR1 is KGHSH, CDR2 LQKENI, per germline. With V trimmed by 1 base and J by 4 bases, 10 bases remained unmatched.

The rearrangement uses TRBV6-5 and TRBJ1-3; D is uncertain. The CDR3 loop spans 16 amino acids. Trimming stripped 1 base from V and 2 bases from J, with 12 bases between. The germline V gene encodes CDR1 MNHEY and CDR2 SVGAGI. This CDR3 is CASSYLPGSTGNTIYF. The CDR3 coding sequence is TGTGCCAGCAGTTACTTACCCGGGAGTACTGGAAACACCATATATTTT.

V gene TRBV5-6 combines with J gene TRBJ1-3; tentative D call: TRBD1 (5 bases). The V end was cut by 3 bases, the J end by 0 bases, with 13 bases between. This CDR3 contains 16 residues. Looked up from germline, CDR1 is SGHDT and CDR2 is YYEEEE. CDR3 nucleotides: TGTGCCAGCAGCTGGGGGGGACTGAACTCTGGAAACACCATATATTTT. Translating it yields CASSWGGLNSGNTIYF.

This chain links TRBV2 with TRBJ2-5; TRBD1 might be the D (5 bases). The germline V gene encodes CDR1 SNHLY and CDR2 FYNNEI. The CDR3 is 16 residues long. Trimming removed 5 bases from V and 2 bases from J, with 18 bases in between. The CDR3 DNA sequence: TGTGCCAGCAGTAGCCTCCCAAGACAGAGACAAGAGACCCAGTACTTC. Its protein is CASSSLPRQRQETQYF.

The rearrangement links TRBV18 to TRBJ1-1; D unresolved. From germline, CDR1 is KGHSH and CDR2 LQKENI. The CDR3 contains 15 residues. Trimming stripped 1 base from V and 1 base from J, with 10 bases between. As DNA, the CDR3 is TGTGCCAGCTCACCACTTCCATCAGGGAACACTGAAGCTTTCTTT. It is translated as CASSPLPSGNTEAFF.

In DNA form, the CDR3 reads TGTGCCAGCAGCCGACCGACAGGGAGCACAGATACGCAGTATTTT. It yields the protein CASSRPTGSTDTQYF. The V gene is TRBV5-4, the J gene TRBJ2-3; 7 bases agree with TRBD1. The CDR3 has 15 residues. Trimming removed 4 bases from V and 0 bases from J; junction bases left unmatched: 5. Germline CDR1 and CDR2: SGHNT and YYREEE (reference sequence).

This clone occurred a few times. V and J are TRBV29-1 and TRBJ1-1; D uncertain. Germline values: CDR1 SQVTM, CDR2 ANQGSEA. The CDR3 is 12 residues long. V gave up 4 bases and J gave up 1 base, with 7 bases separating them. CDR3 protein: CSVVQSNTEAFF. CDR3 sequence (DNA): TGCAGCGTTGTACAGTCGAACACTGAAGCTTTCTTT.

The chain employs TRBV5-1 and TRBJ2-7; maybe TRBD2 (6 bases). This CDR3 comprises 13 residues. The V gene lost 0 bases and the J gene lost 3 bases, with 7 bases spanning the gap. Germline V gene lookup returns CDR1 SGHRS and CDR2 YFSETQ. CDR3 in DNA: TGCGCCAGCAGCTTGGACGGGGGCTACGAGCAGTACTTC. This codes for CASSLDGGYEQYF.

The chain uses TRBV18 and TRBJ1-2, with a weak D call TRBD1 (6 bases). The CDR3 totals 16 residues. The germline V gene has CDR1 KGHSH and CDR2 LQKENI. Trimming took off 3 bases at V and 4 bases at J, with 18 bases between the two ends. CDR3 residues: CASSPNQGQPRYGYTF. As DNA, the CDR3 is TGTGCCAGCTCACCCAATCAAGGACAGCCGCGCTATGGCTACACCTTC.

The V gene is TRBV29-1, the J gene TRBJ2-3; D unclear. This CDR3 contains 14 residues. Germline V gene lookup returns CDR1 SQVTM and CDR2 ANQGSEA. Trimming took off 2 bases at V and 3 bases at J, with 12 bases between the two ends. The CDR3 region is CSVELSVVTDTQYF. DNA for the CDR3: TGCAGCGTTGAACTCAGTGTGGTTACAGATACGCAGTATTTT.

The chain couples TRBV5-6 to TRBJ2-1, with D perhaps matching TRBD2 (5 bases). V gave up 4 bases and J gave up 4 bases, with 9 bases separating them. The CDR3 totals 13 residues. Per the germline V gene, CDR1 is SGHDT and CDR2 is YYEEEE. This CDR3 reads CASSLTRYNEQFF. The CDR3 bases are TGTGCCAGCAGCCTAACTAGATACAATGAGCAGTTCTTC.

J is TRBJ1-5 and V is TRBV7-9; 10 bases are shared with TRBD1. The CDR3 runs 16 residues. V shed 5 bases and J 5 bases; nucleotides not matched to a gene: 9. Per germline, CDR1 SEHNR and CDR2 FQNEAQ (reference sequence). CDR3 amino acids: CASSPPGTGVDQPQHF. The DNA of the CDR3 is TGTGCCAGCAGCCCCCCCGGGACAGGGGTCGATCAGCCCCAGCATTTT.

The V and J genes are TRBV5-1 and TRBJ1-4; 9 nucleotides match TRBD1. This CDR3 spans 15 amino acids. Germline trimming cut 0 bases from V and 12 bases from J; bases unmatched to any gene: 9. The V gene's germline CDR1 is SGHRS and CDR2 YFSETQ. The CDR3: CASSLETGGGAQLFF. CDR3 sequence (DNA): TGCGCCAGCAGCTTGGAAACAGGGGGCGGTGCACAACTGTTTTTT.

J is TRBJ1-2 and V is TRBV6-5; D possibly corresponds to TRBD1 (5 bases). This CDR3 has 13 amino acids. Germline V lookup: CDR1 MNHEY, CDR2 SVGAGI. The V gene lost 7 bases and the J gene lost 1 base, with 10 bases spanning the gap. CDR3 in DNA: TGTGCCAGCACCCTGGGGGGTAACTATGGCTACACCTTC. Translating gives CASTLGGNYGYTF.

The chain joins TRBV7-8 to TRBJ2-3; TRBD2 might be the D (6 bases). Trimming took off 1 base at V and 4 bases at J, with 15 bases between the two ends. The CDR3 sequence is 16 residues long. Germline V lookup: CDR1 SGHVS, CDR2 FQNEAQ. The CDR3 loop is CASSLGPRGIPDTQYF. CDR3 nucleotide sequence: TGTGCCAGCAGCTTAGGACCGCGGGGTATTCCAGATACGCAGTATTTT.

This sequence joins TRBV19 and TRBJ2-3; D may be TRBD2 (6 bases). CDR3 length: 12 amino acids. Germline V gene lookup returns CDR1 LNHDA and CDR2 SQIVND (reference sequence). Between the trimmed V and J ends, which lost 6 bases and 7 bases, there was a span of 11 bases. The CDR3: CASSRDFYTQYF. Here the CDR3 DNA reads TGTGCCAGTAGCAGGGACTTTTATACGCAGTATTTT. Combining the CDR3 with reference TRBV19 and TRBJ2-3 gives the whole variable domain DGGITQSPKYLFRKEGQNVTLSCEQNLNHDAMYWYRQDPGQGLRLIYYSQIVNDFQKGDIAEGYSVSREKKESFPLTVTSAQKNPTAFYLCASSRDFYTQYFGPGTRLTVL.

The chain carries TRBV19 and TRBJ1-5; 7 bases fit TRBD1. V shed 10 bases, J shed 0 bases, and the junction held 6 bases outside the gene matches. Germline lookup yields CDR1 LNHDA and CDR2 SQIVND (reference sequence). CDR3 length: 14 amino acids. CDR3 residues: CATSDRPSNQPQHF. CDR3 DNA: TGTGCCACTTCGGACAGGCCTAGCAATCAGCCCCAGCATTTT.

This chain joins TRBV7-2 and TRBJ1-1; 7 bases are shared with TRBD1. J gave up 1 base and V 4 bases, and 3 bases lay outside the gene matches. The CDR3 consists of 14 residues. Germline loops: CDR1 SGHTA, CDR2 FQGNSA. The CDR3 DNA reads TGTGCCAGCAGCTCTAGGACAGGGAACACTGAAGCTTTCTTT. Residues: CASSSRTGNTEAFF.

Only a few counts were recorded for this clone. The chain has TRBV14 and TRBJ2-2; 8 bases match TRBD1. Trimming took 7 bases from V and 6 from J; bases not matched to a gene: 10. Germline-derived CDR1 and CDR2 are SGHDN and FVKESK. The CDR3 loop spans 15 amino acids. CDR3: CASTRTGKGAGELFF. CDR3 coding DNA: TGTGCCAGCACTCGGACAGGGAAGGGTGCCGGGGAGCTGTTTTTT.

The rearrangement joins TRBV4-2 to TRBJ1-4; TRBD1 agrees at 8 bases. J was trimmed by 2 bases and V by 0 bases; bases with no gene match: 8. CDR1 and CDR2 from the germline V gene are LGHNA and YNFKEQ. There are 18 residues in the CDR3. CDR3: CASSQEMVRGPTNEKLFF. Written as DNA, the CDR3 is TGTGCCAGCAGCCAAGAGATGGTCAGGGGGCCTACTAATGAAAAACTGTTTTTT.